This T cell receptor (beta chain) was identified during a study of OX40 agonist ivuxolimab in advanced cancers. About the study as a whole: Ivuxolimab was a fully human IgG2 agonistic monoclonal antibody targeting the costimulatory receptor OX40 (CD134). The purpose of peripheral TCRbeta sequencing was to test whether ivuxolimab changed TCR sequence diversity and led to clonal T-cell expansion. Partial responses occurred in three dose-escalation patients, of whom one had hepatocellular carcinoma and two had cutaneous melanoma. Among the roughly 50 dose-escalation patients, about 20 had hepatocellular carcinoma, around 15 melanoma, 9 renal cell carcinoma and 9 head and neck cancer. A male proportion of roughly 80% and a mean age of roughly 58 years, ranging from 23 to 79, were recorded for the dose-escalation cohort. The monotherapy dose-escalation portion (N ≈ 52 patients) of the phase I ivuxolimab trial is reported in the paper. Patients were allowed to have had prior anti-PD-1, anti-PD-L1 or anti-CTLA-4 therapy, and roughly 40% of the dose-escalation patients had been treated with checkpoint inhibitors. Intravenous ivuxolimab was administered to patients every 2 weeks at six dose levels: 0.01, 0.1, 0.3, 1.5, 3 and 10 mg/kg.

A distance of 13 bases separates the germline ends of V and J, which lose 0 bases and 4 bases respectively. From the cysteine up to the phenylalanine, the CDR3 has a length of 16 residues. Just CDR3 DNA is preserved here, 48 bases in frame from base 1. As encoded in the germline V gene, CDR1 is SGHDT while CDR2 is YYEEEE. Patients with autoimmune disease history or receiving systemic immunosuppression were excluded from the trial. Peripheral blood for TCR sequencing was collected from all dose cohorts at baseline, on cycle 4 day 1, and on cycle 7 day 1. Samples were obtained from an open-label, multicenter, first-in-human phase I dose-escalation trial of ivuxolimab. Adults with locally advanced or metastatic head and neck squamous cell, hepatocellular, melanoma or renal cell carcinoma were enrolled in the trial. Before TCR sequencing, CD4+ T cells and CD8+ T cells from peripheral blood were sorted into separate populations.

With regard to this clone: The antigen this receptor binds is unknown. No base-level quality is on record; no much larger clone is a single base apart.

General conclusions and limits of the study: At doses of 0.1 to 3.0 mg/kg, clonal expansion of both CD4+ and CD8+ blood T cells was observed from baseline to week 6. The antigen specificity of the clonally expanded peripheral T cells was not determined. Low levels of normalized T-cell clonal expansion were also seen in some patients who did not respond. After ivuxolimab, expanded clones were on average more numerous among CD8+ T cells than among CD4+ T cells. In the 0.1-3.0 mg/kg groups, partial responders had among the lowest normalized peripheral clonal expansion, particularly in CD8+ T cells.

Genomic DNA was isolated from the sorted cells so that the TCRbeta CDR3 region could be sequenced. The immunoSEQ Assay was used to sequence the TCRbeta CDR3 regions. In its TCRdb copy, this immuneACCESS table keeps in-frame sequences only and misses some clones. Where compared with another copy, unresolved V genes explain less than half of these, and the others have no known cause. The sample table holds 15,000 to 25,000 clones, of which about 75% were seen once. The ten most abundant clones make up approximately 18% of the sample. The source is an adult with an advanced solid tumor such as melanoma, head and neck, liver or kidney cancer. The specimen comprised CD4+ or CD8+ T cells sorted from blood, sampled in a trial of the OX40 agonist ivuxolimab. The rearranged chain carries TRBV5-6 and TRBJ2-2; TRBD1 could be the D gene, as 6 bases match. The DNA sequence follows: TGTGCCAGCAGCTTGGCCGTACAGGGAATCACCGGGGAGCTGTTTTTT. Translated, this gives CASSLAVQGITGELFF.